This TCR beta chain comes out of a study of T cell responses to AZD1222 COVID-19 vaccine. General study points: There were mostly white British donors and more females than males, and clonal diversity was possibly underestimated. It was only a handful of AZD1222 recipients who were seropositive at baseline. Breadth and depth of Spike-specific TCRs rose after two AZD1222 doses. Repertoire sampling was restricted to post-peak T cell response timepoints.

Assay: immunoSEQ multiplex PCR; the TCRdb copy retains only in-frame clones and omits some. Altogether around 130,000 clones are present, roughly 90% being singletons, with the ten largest covering more than 2.5%. Remarks on this clone: Its target is not known.

The length of the CDR3 is 14 residues. Looked up from germline, CDR1 is SGHTA and CDR2 is FQGNSA. The ends were cut back, 1 base at V and 4 bases at J, with 10 bases in the middle. This chain connects TRBV7-2 to TRBJ1-1; D is ambiguous. The origin of this receptor is an adult in good health. The sequenced sample was peripheral blood, obtained on day 0 of AZD1222 vaccination. CDR3 DNA sequence: TGTGCCAGCAGCTTAGGACGGTCCAGCACTGAAGCTTTCTTT. Translation: CASSLGRSSTEAFF.